Following are 10 T cell receptor beta chains from one sample sequenced in a study of cytomegalovirus exposure and HLA in healthy donors. PCR employed 60 Vbeta and 13 Jbeta primers. The data were produced by immunoSEQ multiplex PCR, yet TCRdb's version contains in-frame clones alone and is incomplete. The sample has approximately 140,000 clones, 80% to 90% seen once; the top ten hold 5.9%. Sequenced sample: PBMCs. These receptor sequences come from a middle-aged woman in good health and CMV-seropositive.

The chain recombines TRBV5-6 with TRBJ2-7, with D perhaps matching TRBD1 (6 bases). Trimming left V 4 bases short and J 2 bases short, with 10 bases between. CDR1 is SGHDT, CDR2 YYEEEE, per germline. The CDR3 spans 13 residues. CDR3 region: CASSKQGAYEQYF. CDR3 in DNA: TGTGCCAGCAGCAAACAGGGTGCCTACGAGCAGTACTTC.

This chain connects TRBV28 to TRBJ2-7, with 7 bases aligning to TRBD1. Trimming at V came to 3 bases and at J to 0 bases, leaving 5 bases not matched to a gene. This CDR3 is 15 amino acids long. Per the germline V gene, CDR1 is MDHEN and CDR2 is SYDVKM. As DNA, the CDR3 is TGTGCCAGCAGTTTCGGGGACAGTATCTCCTACGAGCAGTACTTC. Its protein is CASSFGDSISYEQYF.

V and J are TRBV5-1 and TRBJ1-1, with 10 bases lining up with TRBD1. V shed 3 bases and J 1 base; nucleotides not matched to a gene: 18. This CDR3 has 20 residues. Germline V gene sequence: CDR1 SGHRS, CDR2 YFSETQ. The CDR3 protein is CASSSISGLGTGVGNTEAFF. CDR3 in DNA: TGCGCCAGCAGCTCCATATCGGGGTTAGGGACAGGGGTGGGGAACACTGAAGCTTTCTTT.

This clone was seen only a few times. The V call is TRBV2, the J call TRBJ1-1; 9 bases are a match to TRBD1. The junction had 6 bases not matched to a gene; V was cut back by 6 bases and J by 4 bases. Looked up from germline, CDR1 is SNHLY and CDR2 is FYNNEI. The CDR3 loop spans 14 amino acids. The DNA for the CDR3 is TGTGCCAGCAGGACCGGGACAGGGACCACTGAAGCTTTCTTT. Its protein product is CASRTGTGTTEAFF. The full variable domain, with the rest looked up from reference TRBV2 and TRBJ1-1, is EPEVTQTPSHQVTQMGQEVILRCVPISNHLYFYWYRQILGQKVEFLVSFYNNEISEKSEIFDDQFSVERPDGSNFTLKIRSTKLEDSAMYFCASRTGTGTTEAFFGQGTRLTVV.

The rearrangement joins TRBV18 to TRBJ1-1, with a weak D call TRBD1 (6 bases). Germline CDR1 reads KGHSH; CDR2 reads LQKENI. The CDR3 length is 14 residues. Trimming took off 2 bases at V and 1 base at J, with 8 bases between the two ends. The CDR3 loop reads CASSPVGANTEAFF. CDR3 in DNA: TGTGCCAGCTCACCAGTGGGGGCGAACACTGAAGCTTTCTTT.

The chain is built from TRBV6-1 and TRBJ1-5; D not certain. This CDR3 has 13 amino acids. Per germline, CDR1 MNHNS and CDR2 SASEGT. The V end was cut by 2 bases, the J end by 9 bases, with 11 bases between. The DNA of the CDR3 is TGTGCCAGCAGTGAACGGCGCCGGGGGCCCCAGCATTTT. As protein: CASSERRRGPQHF.

The V and J genes are TRBV7-3 and TRBJ1-2; 11 nucleotides match TRBD1. Germline V gives CDR1 SGHTA, CDR2 FQGTGA. This CDR3 spans 15 amino acids. V was clipped by 5 bases and J by 5 bases; unmatched bases: 7. This CDR3 is CASSPGTGGDYGYTF. CDR3 nucleotides: TGTGCCAGCAGCCCCGGGACAGGGGGGGATTATGGCTACACCTTC.

The chain uses TRBV19 and TRBJ1-5; D is ambiguous. Trimming removed 4 bases from V and 0 bases from J, with 10 bases in between. Germline V lookup: CDR1 LNHDA, CDR2 SQIVND (reference sequence). The CDR3 sequence is 15 residues long. CDR3 in amino acids: CASSSGVGSNQPQHF. CDR3 coding DNA: TGTGCCAGTAGTAGCGGGGTTGGTAGCAATCAGCCCCAGCATTTT. Full variable domain (outside the CDR3, taken from reference TRBV19 and TRBJ1-5): DGGITQSPKYLFRKEGQNVTLSCEQNLNHDAMYWYRQDPGQGLRLIYYSQIVNDFQKGDIAEGYSVSREKKESFPLTVTSAQKNPTAFYLCASSSGVGSNQPQHFGDGTRLSIL.

This clone was recorded a few times. This chain uses TRBV5-5 with TRBJ2-5; 10 bases match TRBD2. CDR1 and CDR2 (germline): SGHKS, YYEKEE (reference sequence). V shed 4 bases, J shed 5 bases, and the junction held 14 bases outside the gene matches. This CDR3 spans 17 amino acids. CDR3 DNA: TGTGCCAGCAGCCACGGGACTAGCGAGATACCGAGGGAGACCCAGTACTTC. This sequence encodes CASSHGTSEIPRETQYF.

The chain recombines TRBV11-1 with TRBJ1-2, with 8 bases identical to TRBD1. V shed 4 bases, J shed 7 bases, and the junction held 17 bases outside the gene matches. Germline lookup yields CDR1 SGHAT and CDR2 FQDESV (reference sequence). CDR3 length: 17 residues. CDR3 nucleotide sequence: TGTGCCAGCAGCTCGAACACCATTACCGACAGGGGCGGTGGCTACACCTTC. Encoded protein: CASSSNTITDRGGGYTF.